This T cell receptor beta chain emerged from a study of blood T cell repertoires in COVID-19. Germline CDR1 is MNHEY and CDR2 is SVGAGI. The CDR3 sequence is 15 residues long. V dropped 8 bases and J dropped 0 bases, with 11 bases sitting between them. Assay used: immunoSEQ multiplex PCR; TCRdb lists only in-frame clones, some missing. The repertoire consists of 380,000 or so clones, with roughly four fifths occurring once and the leading ten covering around 1%. This sequence originates from a human donor with acute or convalescent COVID-19. The donor label of this sample is uncertain. Sample: peripheral blood. The chain uses TRBV6-5 and TRBJ2-6; D is possibly TRBD1 (6 bases). The CDR3 DNA reads as TGTGCCAGCGGGACACTTAGCTCTGGGGCCAACGTCCTGACTTTC. Amino acids: CASGTLSSGANVLTF.